Reported below is one T cell receptor (beta chain). The germline CDR1 and CDR2 sequences are MNHNS and SASEGT. The CDR3 sequence is 10 residues long. V was shortened by 10 bases and J by 7 bases, with 10 bases between the two germline ends. This sample is part of a study of tumour-infiltrating T cells in Burkitt lymphoma. The protocol was immunoSEQ multiplex PCR, while the TCRdb copy is restricted to in-frame clones and leaves out a portion. This table has 2,000 to 2,500 clones, over 13% appearing once. The gene calls are TRBV6-1 and TRBJ1-2, with D unresolved. The sequence was collected from a human donor with relapsed Burkitt lymphoma. Input material: tumor tissue from a relapse. The CDR3 loop is CATMEGGYTF. In DNA, the CDR3 is TGTGCCACTATGGAAGGTGGCTACACCTTC.